Given below is one T cell receptor beta chain in context. Amplification used 60 Vbeta primers and 13 Jbeta primers. The repertoire was sequenced with immunoSEQ multiplex PCR; TCRdb's copy has only in-frame clones and lacks some. The sample includes 80,000 to 95,000 clones, roughly 74% seen only once; the top ten take approximately 15%. CDR1 WNHNN and CDR2 SYGVQD come from the germline V gene (reference sequence). The CDR3 runs 16 residues. V lost 6 bases and J 0 bases, leaving 18 bases between the germline ends. This entry comes from a study of cytomegalovirus exposure and HLA in healthy donors. Study background: Sequencing of some 190 million T cells in an earlier analysis found 95 million to 120 million unique TCR beta sequences. Drawn from HLA-typed donors, tens of millions of unique TCRs were held in an early data release.

The receptor was derived from a woman aged 18-29 years in good health and CMV-seropositive. J is TRBJ2-7 and V is TRBV10-1; tentative D call: TRBD1 (6 bases). Sequenced: PBMCs. CDR3 nucleotide sequence: TGCGCCAGCAGCCGGTTTCATAGGGACACCTCCTACGAGCAGTACTTC. Translating it yields CASSRFHRDTSYEQYF.